Reported below is one T cell receptor (beta chain). Its antigen is unidentified. Data came from immunoSEQ multiplex PCR; TCRdb stores just in-frame clones and leaves some out. The sample consists of about 21,000 clones, roughly 90% of them appearing once. Controls lacked current or lifetime mood disorder and scored 5 or less on depressive symptoms. This record comes from a study of untreated major depressive disorder. Study outcomes and limitations: Only three preselected Vbeta families were compared in sequencing. TRBV25-01 and TRBV02-01 followed the flow pattern without significance.

This CDR3 region has 14 residues. Germline-derived CDR1 and CDR2 are LNHDA and SQIVND (reference sequence). V was shortened by 1 base and J by 2 bases, with 8 bases between the two germline ends. This TCR came from a woman in her thirties or forties in good health. The chain uses TRBV19 and TRBJ1-2; no definite D call. Sequencing input: CD4+ T cells from PBMCs. CDR3 sequence: CASSIARLNYGYTF. CDR3 DNA sequence: TGTGCCAGTAGTATAGCACGGCTGAACTATGGCTACACCTTC. Filled out from reference TRBV19 and TRBJ1-2, the complete variable domain reads DGGITQSPKYLFRKEGQNVTLSCEQNLNHDAMYWYRQDPGQGLRLIYYSQIVNDFQKGDIAEGYSVSREKKESFPLTVTSAQKNPTAFYLCASSIARLNYGYTFGSGTRLTVV.